This T cell receptor (beta chain) appears in the sequencing data of a study of T cell repertoires in cytomegalovirus infection. Across the whole study: Both recently identified HLA-C-restricted and well-studied HLA-B-restricted CMV epitopes were used in the study.

MiXCR was run by TCRdb on the reads, yielding one entry per CDR3 protein. This table has about 310,000 distinct CDR3 sequences, 20% to 25% appearing once. Many counts were recorded for this clonotype. Its target is unknown. The CDR3 sequence is 14 residues long. Germline CDR1 SEHNR, CDR2 FQNEAQ (reference sequence). Trimming shortened V by 1 base and J by 1 base, and 7 bases separated the two germline ends. Overall study results and limits: Dominating the ex vivo response were HLA-C-restricted CMV-specific TCR beta clonotypes.

The TCR originated in a human donor in good health (CMV status not recorded). Some clones in this sample may be carry-over from other donors' samples. Sequenced here: cultured PBMCs, sampled from culture after CMV antigen stimulation. The rearrangement uses TRBV7-9 and TRBJ2-5; the D is unclear. The CDR3 region is CASSLGHIQETQYF. The DNA of the CDR3 is TGTGCCAGCAGCTTAGGTCACATCCAAGAGACCCAGTACTTC.